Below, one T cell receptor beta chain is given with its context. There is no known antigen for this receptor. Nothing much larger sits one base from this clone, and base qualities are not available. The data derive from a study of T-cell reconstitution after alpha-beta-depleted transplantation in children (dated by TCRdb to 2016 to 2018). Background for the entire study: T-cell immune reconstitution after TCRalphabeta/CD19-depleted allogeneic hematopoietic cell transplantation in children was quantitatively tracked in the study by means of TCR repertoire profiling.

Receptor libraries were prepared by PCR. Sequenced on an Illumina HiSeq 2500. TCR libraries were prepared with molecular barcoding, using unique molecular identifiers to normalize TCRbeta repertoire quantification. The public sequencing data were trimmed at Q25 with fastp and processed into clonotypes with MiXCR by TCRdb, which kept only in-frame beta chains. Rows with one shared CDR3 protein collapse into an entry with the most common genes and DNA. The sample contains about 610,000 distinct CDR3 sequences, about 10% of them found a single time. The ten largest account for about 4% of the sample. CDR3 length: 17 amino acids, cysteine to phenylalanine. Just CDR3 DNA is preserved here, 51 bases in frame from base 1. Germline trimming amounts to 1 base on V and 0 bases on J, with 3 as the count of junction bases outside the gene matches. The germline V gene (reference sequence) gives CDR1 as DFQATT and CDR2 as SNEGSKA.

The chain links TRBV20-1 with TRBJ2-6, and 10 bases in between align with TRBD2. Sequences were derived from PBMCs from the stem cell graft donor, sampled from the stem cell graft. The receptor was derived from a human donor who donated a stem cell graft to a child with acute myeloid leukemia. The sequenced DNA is TGCAGTGCTAGAGTACTAGCGGGAATCTCTGGGGCCAACGTCCTGACTTTC. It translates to CSARVLAGISGANVLTF.